The clone carrying this TCR beta chain was seen just once. Its specificity is unknown. 13 Jbeta primers and 60 Vbeta primers were used for the PCR. The protocol was immunoSEQ multiplex PCR, while the TCRdb copy is restricted to in-frame clones and leaves out a portion. The sample lists about 110,000 clones; around 71% were seen once. This sample is drawn from a study of cytomegalovirus exposure and HLA in healthy donors. Whole-study results and caveats: A further, later analysis showed that HLA-associated TCR beta chains (compared with equally common others) were more clonally expanded. Researchers reported that a few CMV-associated chains were confirmed in vitro as CMV antigen-specific.

The clonotype was recovered from a boy aged 5-17 years in good health and CMV-seronegative. Sequenced material: PBMCs.

CDR3 region: CASSARGSTSYGYTF. As DNA, the CDR3 is TGTGCCAGCAGCGCCCGAGGGTCGACCTCTTATGGCTACACCTTC. V is TRBV9 and J is TRBJ1-2; D is undetermined. Germline-derived CDR1 and CDR2 are SGDLS and YYNGEE. V was cut by 3 bases and J by 5 bases, with 17 bases left in between. This CDR3 comprises 15 residues.